The 9 T cell receptor beta chains below all came from one sample that was sequenced in a study of blood T cell repertoires in COVID-19. Measured with immunoSEQ multiplex PCR; TCRdb has only the in-frame clones, and not every one. The table includes some 350,000 clones, around 87% detected once. Sequenced: PBMCs or T cells enriched from blood (not recorded which). These receptors were taken from a man aged 18 to 30 who had recovered from COVID-19.

Only one count was recorded for this clone. Other DNA sequences in the same sample also yield this CDR3. The chain uses TRBV12-3 or TRBV12-4 and TRBJ1-1; no definite D call. The CDR3 extends over 12 amino acids. V gave up 2 bases and J gave up 3 bases, with 4 bases separating them. CDR3 nucleotides: TGTGCCAGCAGTTTACAGTACACTGAAGCTTTCTTT. This encodes CASSLQYTEAFF.

The rearrangement joins TRBV5-1 to TRBJ1-1; D possibly corresponds to TRBD1 (5 bases). The CDR3 sequence is 14 residues long. Germline CDR1 is SGHRS and CDR2 is YFSETQ. Trimming left V 6 bases short and J 0 bases short, with 12 bases between. CDR3 in amino acids: CASKGGTMNTEAFF. For the CDR3, the DNA is TGCGCCAGCAAAGGCGGGACCATGAACACTGAAGCTTTCTTT. Full variable domain (remainder filled in from reference TRBV5-1 and TRBJ1-1): KAGVTQTPRYLIKTRGQQVTLSCSPISGHRSVSWYQQTPGQGLQFLFEYFSETQRNKGNFPGRFSGRQFSNSRSEMNVSTLELGDSALYLCASKGGTMNTEAFFGQGTRLTVV.

The rearrangement uses TRBV12-3 or TRBV12-4 and TRBJ2-2; the D is unclear. V was shortened by 3 bases and J by 6 bases, with 5 bases between the two germline ends. This CDR3 has 12 residues. CDR3: CASSFYPGELFF. The CDR3 DNA sequence: TGTGCCAGCAGTTTTTATCCCGGGGAGCTGTTTTTT.

The genes are TRBV6-5 and TRBJ2-1; 12 nucleotides align to TRBD2. The V segment lost 0 bases and the J segment 7 bases; nucleotides outside the gene matches: 1. This CDR3 spans 15 amino acids. Germline CDR1 and CDR2: MNHEY and SVGAGI. The CDR3 sequence is CASSYSLAGGNEQFF. The CDR3 DNA reads as TGTGCCAGCAGTTACTCCCTAGCGGGAGGGAATGAGCAGTTCTTC.

This chain joins TRBV28 and TRBJ1-1, with D perhaps matching TRBD1 (5 bases). Between the trimmed V and J ends, which lost 5 bases and 11 bases, there was a span of 15 bases. Germline-derived CDR1 and CDR2 are MDHEN and SYDVKM. The length of the CDR3 is 12 residues. CDR3 sequence (DNA): TGTGCCAGCAGTCTTTCAGGGTATGATGCTTTCTTT. Protein sequence: CASSLSGYDAFF.

The chain has TRBV5-1 and TRBJ1-1, with 8 bases aligning to TRBD1. Per the germline V gene, CDR1 is SGHRS and CDR2 is YFSETQ. The CDR3 spans 15 residues. Unmatched junction bases numbered 7, after V lost 1 base and J lost 5 bases. The CDR3 bases are TGCGCCAGCAGCTTGAACGGACAGGGAGGAACTGAAGCTTTCTTT. It is translated as CASSLNGQGGTEAFF.

V gene TRBV5-6 combines with J gene TRBJ2-2; possibly TRBD1 for D (6 bases). The germline V and J ends were trimmed by 0 bases and 4 bases, with 10 bases remaining between them. Germline loops: CDR1 SGHDT, CDR2 YYEEEE. CDR3 length equals 15 residues. CDR3 bases: TGTGCCAGCAGCTTGGCAGGGGTAGGCACCGGGGAGCTGTTTTTT. Translated, it gives CASSLAGVGTGELFF. The variable domain in full, with the rest retrieved from reference TRBV5-6 and TRBJ2-2, is DAGVTQSPTHLIKTRGQQVTLRCSPKSGHDTVSWYQQALGQGPQFIFQYYEEEERQRGNFPDRFSGHQFPNYSSELNVNALLLGDSALYLCASSLAGVGTGELFFGEGSRLTVL.

V and J are TRBV21-1 and TRBJ1-6. TRBV21-1 is tagged as a pseudogene. The CDR3 spans 20 residues. CDR3 protein: CASSKRGTSQERGRNSPLHF. The DNA for the CDR3 is TGTGCCAGCAGCAAAAGGGGGACATCTCAAGAGCGGGGTCGTAATTCACCCCTCCACTTT.

Remarks on this clone: Other DNA sequences in this specimen translate into the identical CDR3. The rearrangement joins TRBV18 to TRBJ1-3; TRBD1 is a possible D gene (6 bases). The germline CDR1 and CDR2 sequences are KGHSH and LQKENI. The CDR3 loop spans 15 amino acids. Trimming took off 6 bases at V and 0 bases at J, with 12 bases between the two ends. The CDR3 is CASSPQGYSGNTIYF. The DNA for the CDR3 is TGTGCCAGCTCCCCCCAGGGGTACTCTGGAAACACCATATATTTT. Using reference TRBV18 and TRBJ1-3 for the parts outside the CDR3, the full variable domain is NAGVMQNPRHLVRRRGQEARLRCSPMKGHSHVYWYRQLPEEGLKFMVYLQKENIIDESGMPKERFSAEFPKEGPSILRIQQVVRGDSAAYFCASSPQGYSGNTIYFGEGSWLTVV.